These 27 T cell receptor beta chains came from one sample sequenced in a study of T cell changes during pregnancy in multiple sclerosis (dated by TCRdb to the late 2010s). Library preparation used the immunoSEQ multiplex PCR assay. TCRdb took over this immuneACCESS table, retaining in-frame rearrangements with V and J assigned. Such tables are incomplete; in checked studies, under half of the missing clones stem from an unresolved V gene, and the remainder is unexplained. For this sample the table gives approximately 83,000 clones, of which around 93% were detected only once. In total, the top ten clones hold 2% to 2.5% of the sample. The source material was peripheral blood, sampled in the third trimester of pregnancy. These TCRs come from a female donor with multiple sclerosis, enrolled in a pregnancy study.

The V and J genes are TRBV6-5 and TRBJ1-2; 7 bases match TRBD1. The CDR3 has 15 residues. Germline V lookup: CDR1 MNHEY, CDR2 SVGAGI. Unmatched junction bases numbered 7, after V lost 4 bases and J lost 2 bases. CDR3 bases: TGTGCCAGCAGTTCCCGACAGGGCCTCAACTATGGCTACACCTTC. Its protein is CASSSRQGLNYGYTF.

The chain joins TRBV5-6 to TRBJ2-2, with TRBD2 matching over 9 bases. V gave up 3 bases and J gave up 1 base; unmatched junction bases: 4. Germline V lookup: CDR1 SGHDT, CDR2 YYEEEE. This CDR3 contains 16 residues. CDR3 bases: TGTGCCAGCAGCTCACTAGCGGGTTTGAACACCGGGGAGCTGTTTTTT. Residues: CASSSLAGLNTGELFF.

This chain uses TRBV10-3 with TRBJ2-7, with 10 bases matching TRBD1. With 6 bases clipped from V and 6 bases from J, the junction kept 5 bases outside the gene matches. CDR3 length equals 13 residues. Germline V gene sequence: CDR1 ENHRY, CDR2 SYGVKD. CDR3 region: CAIRERTGGEQYF. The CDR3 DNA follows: TGTGCCATCAGGGAAAGGACAGGGGGCGAGCAGTACTTC.

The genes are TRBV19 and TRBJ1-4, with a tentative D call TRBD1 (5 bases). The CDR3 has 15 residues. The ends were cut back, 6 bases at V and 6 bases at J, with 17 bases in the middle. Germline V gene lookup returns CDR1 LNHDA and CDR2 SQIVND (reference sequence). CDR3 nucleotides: TGTGCCAGTAGCAGACAGAGCCGGGGGGATGAAAAACTGTTTTTT. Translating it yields CASSRQSRGDEKLFF.

Here the CDR3 DNA reads TGTGCCATCAGTTACACAGGGTTCGAGCAGTACTTC. Translating gives CAISYTGFEQYF. The V call is TRBV10-3, the J call TRBJ2-7; possible D gene TRBD1, 6 bases. The V gene's germline CDR1 is ENHRY and CDR2 SYGVKD. The CDR3 is 12 amino acids. V was pared by 5 bases and J by 6 bases, with 11 bases between.

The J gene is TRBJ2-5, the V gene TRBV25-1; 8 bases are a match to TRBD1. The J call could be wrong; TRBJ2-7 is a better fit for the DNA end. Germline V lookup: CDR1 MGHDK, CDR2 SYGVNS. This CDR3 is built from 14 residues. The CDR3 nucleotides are TGTGCCAGCAGTCCCGGGACAGGCCTGCTCGAGCAGTACTTC. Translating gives CASSPGTGLLEQYF.

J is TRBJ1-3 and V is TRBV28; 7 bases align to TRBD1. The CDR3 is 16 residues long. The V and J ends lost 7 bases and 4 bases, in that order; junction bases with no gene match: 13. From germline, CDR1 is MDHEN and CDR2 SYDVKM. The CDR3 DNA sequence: TGTGCCAGCATCAGAGGGGCCAGGGGGAAGGGAAACACCATATATTTT. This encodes CASIRGARGKGNTIYF.

The CDR3 nucleotides are TGTGCCAGCTCACCGGGACTTTTGAACACCGGGGAGCTGTTTTTT. Encoded protein: CASSPGLLNTGELFF. This chain uses TRBV18 with TRBJ2-2, with D maybe TRBD2 (6 bases). CDR3 length equals 15 residues. The germline CDR1 and CDR2 sequences are KGHSH and LQKENI. Trimming took off 3 bases at V and 1 base at J, with 9 bases between the two ends.

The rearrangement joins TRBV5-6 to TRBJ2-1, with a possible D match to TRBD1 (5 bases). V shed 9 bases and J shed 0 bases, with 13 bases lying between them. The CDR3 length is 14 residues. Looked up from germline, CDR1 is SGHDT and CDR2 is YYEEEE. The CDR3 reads CATTEGASYNEQFF. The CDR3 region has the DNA TGTGCCACCACCGAAGGGGCCTCCTACAATGAGCAGTTCTTC.

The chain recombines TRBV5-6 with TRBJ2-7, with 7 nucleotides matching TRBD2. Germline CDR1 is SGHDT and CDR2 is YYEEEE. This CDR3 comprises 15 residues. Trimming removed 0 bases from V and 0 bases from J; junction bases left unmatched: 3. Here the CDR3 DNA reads TGTGCCAGCAGCTTGGTGGGAGGGACCTCCTACGAGCAGTACTTC. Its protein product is CASSLVGGTSYEQYF.

The CDR3 DNA is TGTGCCAGCAGCCGCGAAAAGAACACTGAAGCTTTCTTT. Translated, it gives CASSREKNTEAFF. The V call is TRBV5-4, the J call TRBJ1-1; D not certain. V lost 4 bases and J lost 1, with 8 bases in between. This CDR3 is built from 13 residues. Germline lookup yields CDR1 SGHNT and CDR2 YYREEE (reference sequence).

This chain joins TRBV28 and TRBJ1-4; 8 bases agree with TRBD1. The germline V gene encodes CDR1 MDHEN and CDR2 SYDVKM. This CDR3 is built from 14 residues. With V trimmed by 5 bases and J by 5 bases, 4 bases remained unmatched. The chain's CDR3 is CASSHRGRNEKLFF. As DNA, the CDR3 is TGTGCCAGCAGTCACAGGGGGAGAAATGAAAAACTGTTTTTT.

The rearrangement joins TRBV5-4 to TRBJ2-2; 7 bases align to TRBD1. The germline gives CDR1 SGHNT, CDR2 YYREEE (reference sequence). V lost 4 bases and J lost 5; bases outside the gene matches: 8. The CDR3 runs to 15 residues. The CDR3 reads CASSDRGRWTGELFF. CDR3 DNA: TGTGCCAGCAGCGATAGGGGGCGCTGGACCGGGGAGCTGTTTTTT. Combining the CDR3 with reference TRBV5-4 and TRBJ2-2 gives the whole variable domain ETGVTQSPTHLIKTRGQQVTLRCSSQSGHNTVSWYQQALGQGPQFIFQYYREEENGRGNFPPRFSGLQFPNYSSELNVNALELDDSALYLCASSDRGRWTGELFFGEGSRLTVL.

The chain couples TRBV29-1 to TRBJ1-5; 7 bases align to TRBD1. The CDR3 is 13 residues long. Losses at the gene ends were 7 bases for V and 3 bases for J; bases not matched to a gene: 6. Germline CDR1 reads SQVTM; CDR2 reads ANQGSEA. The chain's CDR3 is CSASTGLNQPQHF. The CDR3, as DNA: TGCAGCGCCTCGACAGGGCTCAATCAGCCCCAGCATTTT.

The CDR3 loop reads CASSTTGTSYEQYF. DNA for the CDR3: TGTGCCAGCAGTACGACAGGGACCTCCTACGAGCAGTACTTC. The chain combines TRBV27 with TRBJ2-7; 7 bases are a match to TRBD1. CDR3 length equals 14 residues. Germline trimming cut 5 bases from V and 0 bases from J; bases unmatched to any gene: 4. Germline V gene lookup returns CDR1 MNHEY and CDR2 SMNVEV (reference sequence).

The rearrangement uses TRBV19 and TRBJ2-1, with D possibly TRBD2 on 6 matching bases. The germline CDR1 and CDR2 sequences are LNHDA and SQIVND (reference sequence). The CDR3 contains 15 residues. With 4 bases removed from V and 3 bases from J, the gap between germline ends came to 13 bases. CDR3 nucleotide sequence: TGTGCCAGTAGTAGTCGAGCGGGCATCTACAATGAGCAGTTCTTC. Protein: CASSSRAGIYNEQFF.

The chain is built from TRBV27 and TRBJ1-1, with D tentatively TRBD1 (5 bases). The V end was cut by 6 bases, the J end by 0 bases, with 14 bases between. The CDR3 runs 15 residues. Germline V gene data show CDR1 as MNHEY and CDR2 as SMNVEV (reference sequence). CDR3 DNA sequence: TGTGCCAGCAGATTCACTTCAGGGTTGAACACTGAAGCTTTCTTT. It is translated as CASRFTSGLNTEAFF.

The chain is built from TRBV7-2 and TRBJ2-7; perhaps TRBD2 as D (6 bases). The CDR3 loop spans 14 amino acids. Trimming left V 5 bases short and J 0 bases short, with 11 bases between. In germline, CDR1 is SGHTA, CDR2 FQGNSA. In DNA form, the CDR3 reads TGTGCCAGCAGCGGGAGCGGGCACTCCTACGAGCAGTACTTC. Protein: CASSGSGHSYEQYF.

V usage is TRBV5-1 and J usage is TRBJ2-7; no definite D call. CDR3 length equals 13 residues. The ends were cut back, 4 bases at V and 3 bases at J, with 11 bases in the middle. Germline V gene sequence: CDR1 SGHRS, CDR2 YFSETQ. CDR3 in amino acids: CASSPGLYYEQYF. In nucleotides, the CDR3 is TGCGCCAGCAGCCCGGGTCTGTACTACGAGCAGTACTTC.

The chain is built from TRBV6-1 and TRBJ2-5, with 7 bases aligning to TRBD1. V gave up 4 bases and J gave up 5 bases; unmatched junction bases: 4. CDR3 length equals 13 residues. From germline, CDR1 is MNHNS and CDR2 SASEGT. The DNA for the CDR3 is TGTGCCAGCAGTGGGGACAGTTGGGAGACCCAGTACTTC. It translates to CASSGDSWETQYF.

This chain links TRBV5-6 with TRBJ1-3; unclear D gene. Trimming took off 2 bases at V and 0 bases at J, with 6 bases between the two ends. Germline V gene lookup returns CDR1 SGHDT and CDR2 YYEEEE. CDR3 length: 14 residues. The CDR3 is CASSLSNSGNTIYF. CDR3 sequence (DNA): TGTGCCAGCAGCTTAAGCAACTCTGGAAACACCATATATTTT. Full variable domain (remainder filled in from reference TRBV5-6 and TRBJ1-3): DAGVTQSPTHLIKTRGQQVTLRCSPKSGHDTVSWYQQALGQGPQFIFQYYEEEERQRGNFPDRFSGHQFPNYSSELNVNALLLGDSALYLCASSLSNSGNTIYFGEGSWLTVV.

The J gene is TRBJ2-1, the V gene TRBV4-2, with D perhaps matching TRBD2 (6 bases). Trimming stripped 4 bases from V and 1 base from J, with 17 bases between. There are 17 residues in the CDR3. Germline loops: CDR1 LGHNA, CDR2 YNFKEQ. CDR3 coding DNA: TGTGCCAGCAGCCCGCACCGCGGCGGAGGGTCCTACAATGAGCAGTTCTTC. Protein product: CASSPHRGGGSYNEQFF.

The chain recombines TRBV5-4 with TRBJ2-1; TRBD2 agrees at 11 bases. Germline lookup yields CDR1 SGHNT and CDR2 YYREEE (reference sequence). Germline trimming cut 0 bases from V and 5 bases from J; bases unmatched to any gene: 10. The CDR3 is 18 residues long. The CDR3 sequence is CASSLEASGRLGNNEQFF. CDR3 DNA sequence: TGTGCCAGCAGCTTGGAGGCTAGCGGGAGGCTGGGGAACAATGAGCAGTTCTTC. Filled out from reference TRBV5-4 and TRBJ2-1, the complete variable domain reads ETGVTQSPTHLIKTRGQQVTLRCSSQSGHNTVSWYQQALGQGPQFIFQYYREEENGRGNFPPRFSGLQFPNYSSELNVNALELDDSALYLCASSLEASGRLGNNEQFFGPGTRLTVL.

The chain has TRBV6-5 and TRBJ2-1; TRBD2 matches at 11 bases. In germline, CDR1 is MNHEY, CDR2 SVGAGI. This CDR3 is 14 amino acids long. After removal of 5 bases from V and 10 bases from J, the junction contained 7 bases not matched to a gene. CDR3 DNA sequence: TGTGCCAGCAGTCCCCTAGCGGGAGGACAAGAGCAGTTCTTC. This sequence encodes CASSPLAGGQEQFF.

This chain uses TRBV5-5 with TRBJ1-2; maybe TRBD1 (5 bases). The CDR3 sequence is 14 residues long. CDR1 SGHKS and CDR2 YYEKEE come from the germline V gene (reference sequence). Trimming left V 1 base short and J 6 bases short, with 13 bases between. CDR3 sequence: CASSLRGEADGYTF. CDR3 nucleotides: TGTGCCAGCAGCTTGCGGGGGGAAGCCGATGGCTACACCTTC.

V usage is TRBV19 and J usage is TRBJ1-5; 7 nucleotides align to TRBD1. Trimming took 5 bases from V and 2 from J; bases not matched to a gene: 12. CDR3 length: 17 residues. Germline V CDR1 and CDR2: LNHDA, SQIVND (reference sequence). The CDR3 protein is CASSHIWGQGGNQPQHF. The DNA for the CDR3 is TGTGCCAGTAGTCATATCTGGGGGCAGGGGGGCAATCAGCCCCAGCATTTT.

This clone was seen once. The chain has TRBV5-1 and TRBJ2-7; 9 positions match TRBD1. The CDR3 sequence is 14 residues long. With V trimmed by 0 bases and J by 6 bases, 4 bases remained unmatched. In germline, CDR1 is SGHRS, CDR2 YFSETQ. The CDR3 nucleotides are TGCGCCAGCAGCTTGGGGGGACAGGGTAGCGAGCAGTACTTC. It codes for CASSLGGQGSEQYF.